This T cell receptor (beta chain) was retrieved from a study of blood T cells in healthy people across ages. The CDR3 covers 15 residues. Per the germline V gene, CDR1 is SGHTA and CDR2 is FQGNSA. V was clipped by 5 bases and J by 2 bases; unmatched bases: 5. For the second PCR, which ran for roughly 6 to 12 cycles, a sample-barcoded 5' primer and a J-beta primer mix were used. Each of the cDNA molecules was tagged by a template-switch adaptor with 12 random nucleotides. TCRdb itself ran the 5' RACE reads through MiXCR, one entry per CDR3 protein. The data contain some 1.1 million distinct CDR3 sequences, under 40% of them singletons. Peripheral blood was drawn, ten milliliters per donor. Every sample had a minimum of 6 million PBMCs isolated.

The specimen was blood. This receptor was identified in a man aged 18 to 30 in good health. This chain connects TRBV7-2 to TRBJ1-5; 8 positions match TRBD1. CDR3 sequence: CASSIQTGGNQPQHF. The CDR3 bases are TGTGCCAGCAGCATTCAGACAGGGGGCAATCAGCCCCAGCATTTT.